A single sample gave rise to the 22 T cell receptor beta chains below, sequenced in a study of CXCR3-negative and CXCR3-positive naive CD8 T cells. Libraries of TRB cDNA were made by 5' RACE and carried UMIs. TCRdb processed the 5' RACE reads again and assigns one entry to each CDR3 protein, with no DNA. The sample features under 70,000 distinct CDR3 sequences, with under 25% in its top ten. Material: memory CD8+ T cells from blood. These receptors were collected from a human donor in good health. Some clones in this sample may be carry-over from other donors' samples.

This chain links TRBV4-1 with TRBJ2-5; TCRdb names TRBD2, which stays unverified in the absence of DNA. Germline V gene lookup returns CDR1 MGHRA and CDR2 YSYEKL. The CDR3 contains 18 residues. CDR3 sequence: CASSQGRGGLVFQETQYF.

By frequency, this clonotype registers large. CDR3 amino acids: CASSPSWQSYNEQFF. This chain connects TRBV7-3 to TRBJ2-1; TCRdb returns TRBD2, unconfirmable since there is no DNA. Germline V CDR1 and CDR2: SGHTA, FQGTGA. This CDR3 has 15 amino acids. Together with reference TRBV7-3 and TRBJ2-1, the CDR3 gives the full variable domain: GAGVSQTPSNKVTEKGKYVELRCDPISGHTALYWYRQSLGQGPEFLIYFQGTGAADDSGLPNDRFFAVRPEGSVSTLKIQRTERGDSAVYLCASSPSWQSYNEQFFGPGTRLTVL.

This chain joins TRBV10-3 and TRBJ2-5; TCRdb selects TRBD2, and the lack of DNA leaves this call unchecked. Germline-derived CDR1 and CDR2 are ENHRY and SYGVKD. The CDR3 sequence is 13 residues long. The CDR3 protein is CAISGSGMETQYF.

The J gene is TRBJ1-1, the V gene TRBV6-6; the TCRdb call, TRBD1, lacks DNA for checking. Germline loops: CDR1 MNHNY, CDR2 SVGAGI (reference sequence). The CDR3 is 13 amino acids. CDR3 in amino acids: CASSYSDSSEAFF.

The CDR3: CATSTPPRETQYF. V usage is TRBV15 and J usage is TRBJ2-5; TCRdb proposes TRBD1, but this gene call is untestable without DNA. From germline, CDR1 is LNHNV and CDR2 YYDKDF (reference sequence). The length of the CDR3 is 13 residues. The variable domain in full, completed from reference TRBV15 and TRBJ2-5, reads DAMVIQNPRYQVTQFGKPVTLSCSQTLNHNVMYWYQQKSSQAPKLLFHYYDKDFNNEADTPDNFQSRRPNTSFCFLDIRSPGLGDTAMYLCATSTPPRETQYFGPGTRLLVL.

V gene TRBV7-9 combines with J gene TRBJ2-1; TCRdb proposes TRBD1, but this gene call is untestable without DNA. The germline CDR1 and CDR2 sequences are SEHNR and FQNEAQ (reference sequence). The CDR3 totals 14 residues. CDR3 protein: CASSLETGFREQFF.

The chain employs TRBV27 and TRBJ2-3. Germline V gene data show CDR1 as MNHEY and CDR2 as SMNVEV (reference sequence). The length of the CDR3 is 15 residues. The CDR3: CASSLLGASTDTQYF.

CDR3 protein: CASSQEFPGAVIGYTF. The chain joins TRBV4-2 to TRBJ1-2; TCRdb's D call, TRBD1, is unchecked because there is no DNA. CDR1 is LGHNA and CDR2 is YNFKEQ in the germline V gene. The CDR3 loop spans 16 amino acids.

The V call is TRBV7-9, the J call TRBJ2-7. The germline gives CDR1 SEHNR, CDR2 FQNEAQ (reference sequence). This CDR3 contains 13 residues. CDR3 sequence: CASSPSLGNEQYF.

The chain employs TRBV29-1 and TRBJ2-2. CDR1 is SQVTM and CDR2 is ANQGSEA in the germline V gene. The CDR3 is 12 amino acids. CDR3 region: CSVEDGTGELFF.

The gene calls are TRBV20-1 and TRBJ2-1; the TCRdb call, TRBD1, lacks DNA for checking. Germline V CDR1 and CDR2: DFQATT, SNEGSKA (reference sequence). CDR3 length: 14 amino acids. The CDR3 loop reads CSSPPGTDYNEQFF.

The V gene is TRBV20-1, the J gene TRBJ2-3. This CDR3 has 11 residues. The germline V gene has CDR1 DFQATT and CDR2 SNEGSKA (reference sequence). The chain's CDR3 is CSVTGPDTQYF.

The chain links TRBV19 to TRBJ1-5. This CDR3 is 12 amino acids long. Germline V CDR1 and CDR2: LNHDA, SQIVND (reference sequence). CDR3 protein: CASSIAGQPQHF. The complete variable domain, with remaining parts taken from reference TRBV19 and TRBJ1-5, reads DGGITQSPKYLFRKEGQNVTLSCEQNLNHDAMYWYRQDPGQGLRLIYYSQIVNDFQKGDIAEGYSVSREKKESFPLTVTSAQKNPTAFYLCASSIAGQPQHFGDGTRLSIL.

The chain combines TRBV28 with TRBJ2-7; absent DNA, TCRdb's TRBD1 call cannot be checked. The CDR3 totals 12 residues. In germline, CDR1 is MDHEN, CDR2 SYDVKM. The CDR3 protein is CATDTITYEQYF.

The chain carries TRBV15 and TRBJ2-2; TCRdb's D call, TRBD2, is unchecked because there is no DNA. Germline CDR1 reads LNHNV; CDR2 reads YYDKDF (reference sequence). This CDR3 spans 15 amino acids. The CDR3 spells CATSRERGGPGELFF.

The genes are TRBV15 and TRBJ1-1. Germline CDR1 LNHNV, CDR2 YYDKDF (reference sequence). The CDR3 is 16 amino acids. The CDR3 sequence: CATSRDVLGVGTEAFF.

The rearrangement uses TRBV6-4 and TRBJ2-2; checking the TCRdb D call of TRBD1 is not possible without DNA. There are 15 residues in the CDR3. Germline V lookup: CDR1 MRHNA, CDR2 SNTAGT. The CDR3 here is CASSSGTDETGELFF.

The rearrangement joins TRBV5-1 to TRBJ2-5; checking the TCRdb D call of TRBD1 is not possible without DNA. This CDR3 spans 13 amino acids. The germline gives CDR1 SGHRS, CDR2 YFSETQ. CDR3 sequence: CASSLVGEETQYF.

The rearrangement uses TRBV15 and TRBJ1-2. Looked up from germline, CDR1 is LNHNV and CDR2 is YYDKDF (reference sequence). The CDR3 totals 13 residues. CDR3 sequence: CATSSADGSGYTF.

This chain joins TRBV25-1 and TRBJ1-1; TCRdb's D gene call, TRBD1, goes unchecked for lack of DNA. The CDR3 loop spans 16 amino acids. Germline CDR1 and CDR2: MGHDK and SYGVNS. CDR3 residues: CASSDGTGTSDTEAFF.

The chain is built from TRBV10-3 and TRBJ2-1; TCRdb outputs TRBD2, but without DNA this stays unchecked. CDR3 length: 16 residues. Germline V gene data show CDR1 as ENHRY and CDR2 as SYGVKD. CDR3: CAISESPTSGNNEQFF.

The CDR3 sequence is CASSPNTGELFF. V and J are TRBV7-3 and TRBJ2-2. Germline V gives CDR1 SGHTA, CDR2 FQGTGA. The CDR3 sequence is 12 residues long. Using reference TRBV7-3 and TRBJ2-2 for the parts outside the CDR3, the full variable domain is GAGVSQTPSNKVTEKGKYVELRCDPISGHTALYWYRQSLGQGPEFLIYFQGTGAADDSGLPNDRFFAVRPEGSVSTLKIQRTERGDSAVYLCASSPNTGELFFGEGSRLTVL.